This entry lists 16 T cell receptor beta chains sequenced from one sample in a study of blood T cell repertoires in COVID-19. Produced via immunoSEQ multiplex PCR; TCRdb's table is partial and in-frame only. The sample includes over 250,000 clones, roughly 80% seen only once; the top ten take under 4.5%. The sequenced sample consisted of PBMCs or T cells enriched from blood (not recorded which). Source of these receptors: a man aged 25 to 40 with acute COVID-19.

V and J are TRBV12-5 and TRBJ2-2; 7 nucleotides agree with TRBD1. Germline-derived CDR1 and CDR2 are LGHNT and FRNRAP. V shed 2 bases, J shed 3 bases, and the junction held 9 bases outside the gene matches. This CDR3 contains 17 residues. The CDR3 reads CASGLPPTGSDTGELFF. DNA for the CDR3: TGTGCTAGTGGTTTGCCACCGACAGGGAGCGACACCGGGGAGCTGTTTTTT.

The J gene is TRBJ2-1, the V gene TRBV6-4; weak D call: TRBD2 (5 bases). This CDR3 spans 13 amino acids. Germline CDR1 reads MRHNA; CDR2 reads SNTAGT. V lost 0 bases to trimming and J lost 9 bases, with 9 bases between them. The CDR3 bases are TGTGCCAGCAGTGACTCGTCCGAGGGTGAGCAGTTCTTC. Its translation is CASSDSSEGEQFF.

This chain connects TRBV5-4 to TRBJ2-5, with 7 nucleotides matching TRBD2. This CDR3 has 15 residues. The J segment lost 3 bases and the V segment lost 4 bases, leaving 9 bases of the junction unmatched. The germline V gene encodes CDR1 SGHNT and CDR2 YYREEE (reference sequence). DNA of the CDR3: TGTGCCAGCAGCACTGGACTAGTCAGTGAAGAGACCCAGTACTTC. It specifies CASSTGLVSEETQYF.

The chain uses TRBV3-1 (or the pseudogene TRBV3-2) and TRBJ2-5, with 11 nucleotides matching TRBD2. This CDR3 is 15 amino acids long. Germline trimming cut 8 bases from V and 3 bases from J; bases unmatched to any gene: 8. Germline loops: CDR1 LGHDT, CDR2 YNNKEL (reference sequence). In DNA, the CDR3 is TGTGCCAGCTCTGATCAGGGACTAGCGGAAGAGACCCAGTACTTC. Translated: CASSDQGLAEETQYF.

The J gene is TRBJ1-2, the V gene TRBV30, with D possibly matching TRBD1 (6 bases). Germline lookup yields CDR1 GTSNPN and CDR2 SVGIG (reference sequence). Trimming stripped 1 base from V and 8 bases from J, with 11 bases between. The CDR3 length is 12 residues. The CDR3 spells CAWSARQVGYTF. As DNA, the CDR3 is TGTGCCTGGAGTGCCCGACAGGTCGGCTACACCTTC.

This clone was observed at least ten times. The chain is built from TRBV29-1 and TRBJ2-1; possible D gene TRBD1, 5 bases. The CDR3 is 12 amino acids. Between the trimmed V and J ends, which lost 7 bases and 7 bases, there was a span of 14 bases. Germline CDR1 SQVTM, CDR2 ANQGSEA. CDR3 sequence: CSAAQAPNEQFF. The CDR3 DNA sequence: TGCAGCGCGGCACAGGCGCCGAATGAGCAGTTCTTC.

The CDR3 sequence: CASSRQSGQHTEAFF. CDR3 DNA: TGTGCCAGCTCACGACAGTCCGGCCAACACACTGAAGCTTTCTTT. The chain links TRBV18 to TRBJ1-1, with a weak D call TRBD1 (5 bases). This CDR3 region has 15 residues. CDR1 and CDR2 (germline): KGHSH, LQKENI. Trimming removed 4 bases from V and 3 bases from J, with 15 bases in between.

As to this clone: Other DNA sequences of this sample code for an identical CDR3. This chain connects TRBV7-9 to TRBJ2-5; TRBD1 is a possible D gene (5 bases). The CDR3 extends over 13 amino acids. CDR1 and CDR2 from the germline V gene are SEHNR and FQNEAQ (reference sequence). Trimming removed 3 bases at V and 4 bases at J, with 9 bases between. CDR3 coding DNA: TGTGCCAGCAGCTTGTCAGGGCGAGAGACCCAGTACTTC. Its translation: CASSLSGRETQYF.

J is TRBJ2-3 and V is TRBV25-1; 10 bases line up with TRBD2. Trimming took 5 bases from V and 4 from J; bases not matched to a gene: 12. CDR1 is MGHDK, CDR2 SYGVNS, per germline. CDR3 size: 17 residues. The CDR3, as DNA: TGTGCCAGCAGTCCCTCCCGGGCTAGCGGGAGTGCAGATACGCAGTATTTT. Its translation is CASSPSRASGSADTQYF.

The rearrangement joins TRBV27 to TRBJ1-5, with D possibly being TRBD1 (5 bases). The CDR3 consists of 19 residues. The V end was cut by 0 bases, the J end by 0 bases, with 18 bases between. Germline CDR1 reads MNHEY; CDR2 reads SMNVEV (reference sequence). CDR3 sequence (DNA): TGTGCCAGCAGTTTATCGTGGGGGAGGGCCGACTATAGCAATCAGCCCCAGCATTTT. It yields the protein CASSLSWGRADYSNQPQHF.

This sequence joins TRBV11-2 and TRBJ2-3; 7 bases are a match to TRBD2. Germline V lookup: CDR1 SGHAT, CDR2 FQNNGV. The length of the CDR3 is 14 residues. Trimming at V came to 3 bases and at J to 6 bases, leaving 6 bases not matched to a gene. The DNA for the CDR3 is TGTGCCAGCAGCTTTCGGCGGGGGATGGATACGCAGTATTTT. Its protein product is CASSFRRGMDTQYF.

This chain joins TRBV7-2 and TRBJ1-4, with 9 bases identical to TRBD1. From germline, CDR1 is SGHTA and CDR2 FQGNSA. The CDR3 runs to 16 residues. Unmatched junction bases numbered 12, after V lost 5 bases and J lost 8 bases. The CDR3 loop is CASSLNPGQGREKLFF. The CDR3 DNA reads TGTGCCAGCAGCCTAAATCCGGGACAGGGACGAGAAAAACTGTTTTTT.

This clone was detected many times. This chain connects TRBV6-1 to TRBJ1-2; 9 bases are shared with TRBD1. The CDR3 totals 17 residues. Germline CDR1 MNHNS, CDR2 SASEGT. V shed 2 bases and J 6 bases; nucleotides not matched to a gene: 13. CDR3 coding DNA: TGTGCCAGCAGTGAAACACCTGAACAGGGGGCGTTCAATGGCTACACCTTC. Its translation: CASSETPEQGAFNGYTF.

The rearrangement links TRBV11-3 to TRBJ2-3, with D tentatively TRBD1 (5 bases). The CDR3 runs to 14 residues. The V gene's germline CDR1 is SGHNT and CDR2 YENEEA. The V and J ends lost 0 bases and 4 bases respectively, with 8 bases between them. The CDR3 loop reads CASSLDLGADTQYF. DNA of the CDR3: TGTGCCAGCAGCTTAGATTTAGGGGCAGATACGCAGTATTTT.

V usage is TRBV28 and J usage is TRBJ1-5, with D maybe TRBD1 (5 bases). CDR1 is MDHEN, CDR2 SYDVKM, per germline. This CDR3 is 15 amino acids long. V was trimmed by 8 bases and J by 7 bases, leaving 21 bases between them. CDR3 in amino acids: CASLPGDSRGQPQHF. As DNA, the CDR3 is TGTGCCAGCCTCCCCGGGGACTCTAGAGGACAGCCCCAGCATTTT. Combining the CDR3 with reference TRBV28 and TRBJ1-5 gives the whole variable domain DVKVTQSSRYLVKRTGEKVFLECVQDMDHENMFWYRQDPGLGLRLIYFSYDVKMKEKGDIPEGYSVSREKKERFSLILESASTNQTSMYLCASLPGDSRGQPQHFGDGTRLSIL.

The chain carries TRBV24-1 and TRBJ2-1; the match to TRBD2 covers 8 bases. Germline loops: CDR1 KGHDR, CDR2 SFDVKD. J gave up 3 bases and V 10 bases, and 13 bases lay outside the gene matches. The CDR3 has 16 amino acids. The CDR3 DNA sequence: TGTGCCACAAGCGCCTCCGGGGGGGCCCTCTACAATGAGCAGTTCTTC. This sequence encodes CATSASGGALYNEQFF.